Included here is one TCR beta chain sequence, with context. Its cognate antigen is unknown. This record belongs to a study of T-cell reconstitution after alpha-beta-depleted transplantation in children. Study-level findings and limits: Diversity and T-cell counts at one year after transplant derived mostly from new T cells. About two months after transplant, alpha-beta T cells reportedly came from several hundred expanded graft clones. Some patients' high day-60 TCRbeta diversity was traced to surviving recipient T cells and thymic progenitors.

Researchers prepared the TCRbeta library using unique molecular identifiers, the study reports. From the PCR reads, TCRdb called clonotypes with MiXCR, one entry per CDR3 protein. The data contain about 540,000 distinct CDR3 sequences, 27% of them singletons. Losses at the gene ends were 6 bases for V and 2 bases for J; bases not matched to a gene: 15. The CDR3 sequence is 18 residues long. The V gene's germline CDR1 is MNHNS and CDR2 SASEGT. This TCR derives from a boy younger than two with Wiskott-Aldrich syndrome, due to receive a stem cell transplant. V gene TRBV6-1 combines with J gene TRBJ2-3, with 9 bases that match TRBD2. The source was PBMCs, collected before TCRalphabeta/CD19-depleted stem cell transplant. The CDR3 DNA is TGTGCCAGCAGGAGGACCGGACTAGCGCGAAATTACACAGATACGCAGTATTTT. Encoded protein: CASRRTGLARNYTDTQYF.